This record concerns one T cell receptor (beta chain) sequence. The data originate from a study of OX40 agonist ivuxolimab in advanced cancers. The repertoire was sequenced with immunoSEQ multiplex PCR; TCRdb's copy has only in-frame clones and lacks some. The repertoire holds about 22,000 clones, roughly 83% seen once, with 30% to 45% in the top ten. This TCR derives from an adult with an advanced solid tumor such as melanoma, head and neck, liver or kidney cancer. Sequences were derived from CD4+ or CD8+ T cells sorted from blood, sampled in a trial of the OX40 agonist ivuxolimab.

The CDR3 DNA sequence: TGTGCCACCAGCAGAGGGGCAGCGGGGGGAAAAGAGACCCAGTACTTC. This sequence encodes CATSRGAAGGKETQYF. V is TRBV15 and J is TRBJ2-5, with TRBD2 identical over 9 bases. This CDR3 spans 16 amino acids. The V segment lost 1 base and the J segment 3 bases; nucleotides outside the gene matches: 6. Germline CDR1 is LNHNV and CDR2 is YYDKDF (reference sequence).